The source of this T cell receptor beta chain is a study of blood T cell repertoires in COVID-19. In the study overall: Italy, Spain and the United States were the sources of the convalescent and acute COVID-19 samples.

Enrollees, roughly 18 to 95 years old, lived in 24 US areas. Within 2 weeks before study entry, exposed participants met a COVID-19 case. Clones were read by immunoSEQ multiplex PCR, and TCRdb kept only the in-frame ones, dropping some. The sample contains 350,000 or so clones, 88% of which appear only once. Germline CDR1 is MNHEY and CDR2 is SMNVEV (reference sequence). This CDR3 contains 14 residues. V lost 5 bases to trimming and J lost 3 bases; unmatched junction nucleotides: 5. This clonotype originated in a woman aged 30 to 39 who had been exposed to COVID-19. Sequencing used PBMCs or T cells enriched from blood (not recorded which). The chain couples TRBV27 to TRBJ2-7, with 9 bases lining up with TRBD1. The chain's CDR3 is CASSPGQGLYEQYF. The CDR3 nucleotides are TGTGCCAGCAGTCCGGGACAGGGACTCTACGAGCAGTACTTC.